This T cell receptor beta chain was recovered during a study of T cell repertoires in cytomegalovirus infection. Study information: Recently described HLA-C-restricted plus well-studied HLA-B-restricted CMV epitopes were used. TCR beta signatures that were public indicated CMV infection and matching HLA type. Findings and limits, study-wide: Dominant in the ex vivo response were TCR beta clonotypes restricted by HLA-C and specific for CMV.

Germline V gives CDR1 MGHRA, CDR2 YSYEKL. This CDR3 is built from 16 residues. TCRdb re-analysed the reads in MiXCR, keeping a single row per CDR3 protein. The sample lists approximately 220,000 distinct CDR3 sequences; 35% to 45% were seen once. Note on this clonotype: Its specificity is not known. At one end the junction does not follow the germline gene, possibly because of a read error.

The J gene is TRBJ2-7, the V gene TRBV4-1; tentative D call: TRBD2 (6 bases). The sequences come from CD8+ T cells from cultured PBMCs, collected from culture after CMV antigen stimulation. The TCR comes from a human donor in good health (CMV status not recorded). Some clones in this sample may be carry-over from other donors' samples. The DNA for the CDR3 is TGTGCCAGCAGCCCGCATTGGACTACTCTCACCTACGAGCAGTACTTC. As protein: CASSPHWTTLTYEQYF.